The 18 T cell receptor beta chains reported below all come from one sample, sequenced in a study of Ad26.COV2.S vaccination and SARS-CoV-2 variants (dated by TCRdb to 2020 to 2023). According to the study, the label for this sample's treatment or condition signals: about 20 received Ad26.COV2.S at low or high dose, single or two shots; about 5 received placebo; per-sample allocation not given. For vaccine and placebo recipients, repertoires were sequenced using samples collected on day 63 after the first injection. The library came from the immunoSEQ multiplex PCR assay. Drawn from immuneACCESS, this table holds only the in-frame rearrangements with V and J called that TCRdb kept. Clones are partly lost; checked studies trace under half to an unresolved V gene and leave the rest unexplained. In this sample the table shows roughly 350,000 clones, 80% to 90% of which occur a single time. The ten largest clones capture around 3.7% of the sample.

This specimen consisted of peripheral blood, obtained in a trial of Ad26.COV2.S vaccine versus placebo. These receptors all stem from a person aged 18-60 years who received the Ad26.COV2.S COVID-19 vaccine or a placebo.

This rearrangement joins TRBV7-9 to TRBJ2-3; TRBD2 aligns across 9 bases. CDR3 length: 15 residues. Trimming removed 5 bases from V and 3 bases from J; junction bases left unmatched: 6. Germline-derived CDR1 and CDR2 are SEHNR and FQNEAQ (reference sequence). CDR3 sequence (DNA): TGTGCCAGCAGCCCCACTAGCGGGCGAACAGATACGCAGTATTTT. Translating it yields CASSPTSGRTDTQYF.

This sequence joins TRBV18 and TRBJ1-4; D is unresolved. CDR1 KGHSH and CDR2 LQKENI come from the germline V gene. The CDR3 runs to 13 residues. Deletions cut 8 bases from V and 0 bases from J, with 7 bases between. CDR3 region: CASRTATNEKLFF. For the CDR3, the DNA is TGTGCCAGCCGGACTGCAACTAATGAAAAACTGTTTTTT. The whole variable domain, remainder taken from reference TRBV18 and TRBJ1-4, is NAGVMQNPRHLVRRRGQEARLRCSPMKGHSHVYWYRQLPEEGLKFMVYLQKENIIDESGMPKERFSAEFPKEGPSILRIQQVVRGDSAAYFCASRTATNEKLFFGSGTQLSVL.

The V and J genes are TRBV6-5 and TRBJ2-5; the match to TRBD1 covers 9 bases. The CDR3 has 16 amino acids. Germline CDR1 and CDR2: MNHEY and SVGAGI. Germline trimming cut 0 bases from V and 3 bases from J; bases unmatched to any gene: 5. The chain's CDR3 is CASSYSGTGIKETQYF. The CDR3 DNA sequence: TGTGCCAGCAGTTACTCCGGGACAGGGATCAAAGAGACCCAGTACTTC.

The rearrangement joins TRBV6-4 to TRBJ1-1; no definite D call. The CDR3 runs 15 residues. Between the trimmed V and J ends, which lost 6 bases and 4 bases, there was a span of 18 bases. Germline V lookup: CDR1 MRHNA, CDR2 SNTAGT. CDR3 nucleotide sequence: TGTGCCAGCAGGCCCTACGGAGGGTCCGGCACTGAAGCTTTCTTT. Residues: CASRPYGGSGTEAFF.

The CDR3 sequence: CASRVRDNANYGYTF. The CDR3 nucleotides read TGCGCCAGCAGGGTCCGGGACAACGCTAACTATGGCTACACCTTC. This chain links TRBV5-1 with TRBJ1-2; D may be TRBD1 (6 bases). The CDR3 covers 15 residues. V was clipped by 5 bases and J by 0 bases, with 14 bases between them. The germline gives CDR1 SGHRS, CDR2 YFSETQ.

The table lists this clone with a few counts. This chain joins TRBV18 and TRBJ1-5; unclear D gene. CDR1 and CDR2 (germline): KGHSH, LQKENI. The length of the CDR3 is 14 residues. V was pared by 4 bases and J by 4 bases, with 11 bases between. CDR3 DNA: TGTGCCAGCTCACTCCAAAAACAAAATCAGCCCCAGCATTTT. Translated, it gives CASSLQKQNQPQHF.

V and J are TRBV6-5 and TRBJ2-1, with D possibly being TRBD1 or TRBD2 (6 bases each). The CDR3 totals 12 residues. Trimming shortened V by 8 bases and J by 4 bases, and 9 bases separated the two germline ends. Germline CDR1 reads MNHEY; CDR2 reads SVGAGI. This CDR3 is CASGGPYNEQFF. The CDR3 DNA reads as TGTGCCAGCGGGGGGCCTTACAATGAGCAGTTCTTC.

This rearrangement joins TRBV19 to TRBJ1-4, with TRBD1 matching over 8 bases. This CDR3 has 13 amino acids. Trimming took 6 bases from V and 8 from J; bases not matched to a gene: 5. Germline values: CDR1 LNHDA, CDR2 SQIVND (reference sequence). The CDR3 nucleotides read TGTGCCAGTAGCCAAGACAGGGGAGAAAAACTGTTTTTT. This encodes CASSQDRGEKLFF.

The chain is built from TRBV10-2 and TRBJ2-3; 8 bases match TRBD1. Germline values: CDR1 WSHSY, CDR2 SAAADI. The junction had 8 bases not matched to a gene; V was cut back by 0 bases and J by 3 bases. This CDR3 is 17 amino acids long. The CDR3 spells CASSESYGTGRTDTQYF. The CDR3 coding sequence is TGCGCCAGCAGTGAGTCCTACGGGACAGGCCGTACAGATACGCAGTATTTT.

The genes are TRBV30 and TRBJ2-1, with D possibly TRBD1 on 5 matching bases. V lost 1 base and J 7 bases, leaving 5 bases between the germline ends. CDR1 GTSNPN and CDR2 SVGIG come from the germline V gene (reference sequence). The CDR3 consists of 11 residues. The CDR3 sequence: CAWSEGNEQFF. The CDR3 DNA sequence: TGTGCCTGGAGTGAGGGGAATGAGCAGTTCTTC.

J is TRBJ1-1 and V is TRBV4-2, with D possibly TRBD1 on 5 matching bases. The germline V gene has CDR1 LGHNA and CDR2 YNFKEQ. The CDR3 loop spans 13 amino acids. The V end lost 1 base, the J end lost 5 bases, and 8 bases lay between the germline ends. CDR3 nucleotide sequence: TGTGCCAGCAGCCAAGTCTGGGGGACTGAAGCTTTCTTT. This gives the protein CASSQVWGTEAFF.

The chain uses TRBV21-1 and TRBJ1-5; TRBD1 is the table's D call and was not checked against the DNA. TRBV21-1 is recorded as a pseudogene. The CDR3 is 15 amino acids. CDR3 sequence: CASSKVGLSNQPQHF. CDR3 DNA sequence: TGTGCCAGCAGCAAAGTGGGCCTTAGCAATCAGCCCCAGCATTTT.

The chain combines TRBV19 with TRBJ2-7; 7 nucleotides align to TRBD1. CDR3 length equals 14 residues. The V gene end was trimmed by 6 bases and the J gene end by 2 bases; junction bases not matched to a gene: 7. Germline CDR1 is LNHDA and CDR2 is SQIVND (reference sequence). CDR3 sequence reads: CASRTTGNTYEQYF. CDR3 sequence (DNA): TGTGCCAGTAGGACGACAGGGAATACCTACGAGCAGTACTTC.

This sequence joins TRBV9 and TRBJ1-6; D is unresolved. The CDR3 loop spans 17 amino acids. Between the trimmed V and J ends, which lost 4 bases and 3 bases, there was a span of 17 bases. Germline V gives CDR1 SGDLS, CDR2 YYNGEE. CDR3 loop: CASSKGDAGLYNSPLHF. CDR3 nucleotides: TGTGCCAGCAGCAAAGGCGATGCAGGCCTCTATAATTCACCCCTCCACTTT.

The V gene is TRBV9, the J gene TRBJ2-7; 9 bases are a match to TRBD1. From germline, CDR1 is SGDLS and CDR2 YYNGEE. V dropped 4 bases and J dropped 4; count of bases not matched to a gene: 6. The CDR3 consists of 14 residues. The CDR3 bases are TGTGCCAGCAGCAAAAGGACAGGGGTGTACGAGCAGTACTTC. Translation: CASSKRTGVYEQYF.

The chain carries TRBV2 and TRBJ2-1; D is ambiguous. The CDR3 spans 14 residues. Looked up from germline, CDR1 is SNHLY and CDR2 is FYNNEI. V was clipped by 4 bases and J by 5 bases, with 12 bases between them. Here the CDR3 reads CASSALVRNNEQFF. The CDR3 nucleotides are TGTGCCAGCAGTGCTCTAGTACGAAACAATGAGCAGTTCTTC.

The chain combines TRBV30 with TRBJ1-1, with D uncertain. Germline-derived CDR1 and CDR2 are GTSNPN and SVGIG (reference sequence). CDR3 length: 12 residues. V gave up 1 base and J gave up 1 base, with 4 bases separating them. This CDR3 reads CAWSARNTEAFF. The DNA for the CDR3 is TGTGCCTGGAGTGCTAGGAACACTGAAGCTTTCTTT.

The chain employs TRBV9 and TRBJ1-1, with 7 bases identical to TRBD1. CDR3 size: 16 residues. Germline CDR1 SGDLS, CDR2 YYNGEE. The V gene end was trimmed by 4 bases and the J gene end by 6 bases; junction bases not matched to a gene: 15. The CDR3 loop is CASSPRGDSRSAEAFF. CDR3 in DNA: TGTGCCAGCAGCCCCCGAGGGGACAGTAGGTCGGCTGAAGCTTTCTTT.